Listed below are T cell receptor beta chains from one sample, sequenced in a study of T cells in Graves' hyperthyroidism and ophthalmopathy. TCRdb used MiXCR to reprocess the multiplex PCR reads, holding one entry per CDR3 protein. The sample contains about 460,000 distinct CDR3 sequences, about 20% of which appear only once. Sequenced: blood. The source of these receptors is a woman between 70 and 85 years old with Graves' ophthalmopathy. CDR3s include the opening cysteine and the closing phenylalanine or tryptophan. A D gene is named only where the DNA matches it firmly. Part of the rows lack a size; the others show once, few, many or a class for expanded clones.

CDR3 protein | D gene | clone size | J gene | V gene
CASSPTENTIYF | . | few | TRBJ1-3 | TRBV18
CASLQDANYGYTF | . | many | TRBJ1-2 | TRBV2
CAWGLAADNEQFF | TRBD2 | few | TRBJ2-1 | TRBV30
CASSLTGKETQYF | TRBD1 | many | TRBJ2-5 | TRBV12-3/TRBV12-4
CSAFSGLAKNIQYF | . | . | TRBJ2-4 | TRBV20-1
CASSLVSGQNYGYTF | TRBD1 | few | TRBJ1-2 | TRBV7-2
CASSQVRDRVVAGELFF | TRBD1 | . | TRBJ2-2 | TRBV7-9
CASSMGETQYF | . | . | TRBJ2-5 | TRBV28
CASSLGAGISGNTIYF | . | . | TRBJ1-3 | TRBV7-8
CASSFGVGWEGHGNIQYF | TRBD2 | few | TRBJ2-4 | TRBV12-3/TRBV12-4
CASSEGGSAFF | . | . | TRBJ1-1 | TRBV6-4
CASSENGFYGYTF | . | few | TRBJ1-2 | TRBV6-4
CATSDVDRGSSNQPQHF | TRBD1 | few | TRBJ1-5 | TRBV24-1
CASSLDPVGYEQYF | . | . | TRBJ2-7 | TRBV4-1
CASSPDFPGQTVWPQHF | TRBD1 | . | TRBJ1-5 | TRBV19
CASSRDRGVGGNTEAFF | TRBD1 | many | TRBJ1-1 | TRBV27
CASSLNIGPYNEQFF | . | . | TRBJ2-1 | TRBV5-5
CAIKRLGSGEQYF | . | few | TRBJ2-7 | TRBV10-3
CASSLSPDRPYGYTF | . | . | TRBJ1-2 | TRBV7-2
CASSLVGSYNEQFF | . | many | TRBJ2-1 | TRBV28
CASTLTDMNTEAFF | . | many | TRBJ1-1 | TRBV6-1
CASSLGRAAKGEQFF | . | few | TRBJ2-1 | TRBV7-3
CASSTHPLTDTQYF | . | many | TRBJ2-3 | TRBV7-8
CASSYSKITVNEQFF | . | . | TRBJ2-1 | TRBV6-2/TRBV6-3
CSVSLAGGPNEQYF | TRBD2 | . | TRBJ2-7 | TRBV29-1
CASSLLPGLAEYEQYF | TRBD2 | few | TRBJ2-7 | TRBV3-1
CASSLRGRGKNIQYF | . | . | TRBJ2-4 | TRBV7-9
CASSYSWSGNQPQHF | . | . | TRBJ1-5 | TRBV6-5
CASSRIGTALNEKLFF | TRBD1 | . | TRBJ1-4 | TRBV5-6
CASSLAGTTNSPLHF | . | many | TRBJ1-6 | TRBV27
CASKISGSDGVLFF | TRBD2 | . | TRBJ2-2 | TRBV9
CASSAQVTDTQYF | . | many | TRBJ2-3 | TRBV11-3
CSARSGGRTNQPQHF | . | . | TRBJ1-5 | TRBV20-1
CASSLGLAGDTEAFF | . | . | TRBJ1-1 | TRBV9
CSASGAKTSSYEQYF | . | . | TRBJ2-7 | TRBV20-1
CASSKNQGDEQYF | TRBD1 | . | TRBJ2-7 | TRBV7-3
CASRVTERAISEPSYNEQFF | . | . | TRBJ2-1 | TRBV5-1
CASSLEDRGPYNEQFF | TRBD1 | many | TRBJ2-1 | TRBV11-2
CASSRDSYYGYTF | . | once | TRBJ1-2 | TRBV28
CASSLPGDNQPQHF | . | many | TRBJ1-5 | TRBV19
CASSLSGGRASFSYEQYF | TRBD2 | . | TRBJ2-7 | TRBV6-1
CASSYIPGQVNTEAFF | TRBD1 | . | TRBJ1-1 | TRBV6-2/TRBV6-3
CASSLSGSGNQPQHF | . | many | TRBJ1-5 | TRBV27
CASSLRDQSYNEQFF | . | few | TRBJ2-1 | TRBV7-2
CASSLALSSYNSPLHF | . | . | TRBJ1-6 | TRBV27
CASSCSGALTSNTGELFF | . | many | TRBJ2-2 | TRBV6-2/TRBV6-3
CAISGDVADEQYF | . | few | TRBJ2-7 | TRBV10-3
CASGQGRWETQYF | TRBD1 | . | TRBJ2-5 | TRBV5-1
CASSPPGGKGTDTQYF | TRBD2 | . | TRBJ2-3 | TRBV5-1
CASSLRGAEAFF | . | . | TRBJ1-1 | TRBV11-2
CASSQGYGEGGGYTF | . | few | TRBJ1-2 | TRBV3-1
CASSQGPSGTLRTDTQYF | TRBD2 | . | TRBJ2-3 | TRBV4-3
CASSLGGWSYEQYF | . | . | TRBJ2-7 | TRBV7-2
CASSEGTFGYTF | . | . | TRBJ1-2 | TRBV6-1
CSASSPILSYPSTDTQYF | . | . | TRBJ2-3 | TRBV20-1